This record covers a single T cell receptor beta chain. Its recognized antigen is unknown. The sample holds no much larger clone one base away, and base qualities are not on file. Trimming leaves V shorter by 1 base and J shorter by 8 bases, with the junction holding 4 bases beyond the gene matches. According to the germline V gene, CDR1 reads LGHNA and CDR2 reads YSLEER. From cysteine to phenylalanine, the CDR3 is 15 amino acids long. CDR3 DNA only is kept here, 45 bases in frame from base 1. This record comes from a study of control samples from healthy donors and cancer patients (dated by TCRdb to 2018 to 2021). Library preparation employed the immunoSEQ multiplex PCR assay. Imported from immuneACCESS, the table was reduced by TCRdb to in-frame sequences with V and J called. These copies leave out some clones; in studies compared against another copy, an unresolved V gene accounts for under half, and the cause of the remainder is not known. The sample records about 92,000 clones, almost 85% of which are singletons. The ten largest clones add up to roughly 9.8% of the sample.

The specimen was blood. The clonotype comes from an older woman in good health. The rearrangement joined TRBV4-3 to TRBJ2-1, with 11 middle bases fitting TRBD2. The CDR3 sequence is CASSQVLAGVDEQFF. The DNA is TGCGCCAGCAGCCAAGTACTAGCGGGGGTCGATGAGCAGTTCTTC.